Listed below are T cell receptor beta chains from one sample, sequenced in a study of post-analysis software for immune sequencing data. TCRdb used MiXCR to reprocess the PCR reads, holding one entry per CDR3 protein. This sample has more than 500,000 distinct CDR3 sequences, with about a third found just once. Sequenced sample: blood. The receptors derive from a girl aged 2-17 years with multiple sclerosis. Both conserved end residues are part of each CDR3. A D gene is named only where the DNA matches it firmly. The size field is filled for only some rows; it gives once, few, many or a size class.

TRBV5-1	TRBJ2-2	.	once	TGCGCCAGCAGCTTGGGCGGGGGCACCGGGGAGCGGTTTTTT	CASSLGGGTGERFF
TRBV5-6	TRBJ2-1	.	.	TGTGCCAGCAGCCCTGGCGGGACTCACCTCGGCGCTGAGCAGTTCTTC	CASSPGGTHLGAEQFF
TRBV6-6	TRBJ1-6	.	few	TGTGCCAGCAGTTACCCCGGGGACTATAATTCACCCCTCCACTTT	CASSYPGDYNSPLHF
TRBV6-2/TRBV6-3	TRBJ2-5	.	.	TGTGCTAGCAGTCAAAGACTAGAAGCTCAACGCCAAGAGACCCAGTACTTC	CASSQRLEAQRQETQYF
TRBV3-1	TRBJ2-3	.	few	TGTGCCAGCAGCCCCAAGAGCACAGATACGCAGTATTTT	CASSPKSTDTQYF
TRBV7-9	TRBJ2-5	.	.	TGTGCCAGCAGTTACTCGGGTCGCGGGGAGGCGTACTTC	CASSYSGRGEAYF
TRBV6-1	TRBJ2-3	TRBD2	few	TGTGCCAGCAGTCCACTCACCTCTCAGCGGGGGGGTATCACAGATACGCAGTATTTT	CASSPLTSQRGGITDTQYF
TRBV12-3/TRBV12-4	TRBJ2-3	TRBD1	few	TGTGCCAGCAGTTTATTGGATTGGGACAGGGGGACGCAGTATTTT	CASSLLDWDRGTQYF
TRBV28	TRBJ1-5	.	.	TGTGCCAGCGGGGCCCTGATCGGGACGGATAGCAATCAGCCCCAGCATTTT	CASGALIGTDSNQPQHF
TRBV6-6	TRBJ1-1	.	.	TGTGCCAGCTTCGAGCGGGCTGAAGCTTTCTTT	CASFERAEAFF
TRBV7-2	TRBJ2-6	.	few	TGTGCCAGCAGCCCTCAGCTCTCTGGGGCCAACGTCCTGACTTTC	CASSPQLSGANVLTF
TRBV21-1	TRBJ2-4	.	few	TGTGCCAGCAGCGGGGGACCGGTCAAAACGAATAACATTCAGTACTTC	CASSGGPVKTNNIQYF
TRBV20-1	TRBJ1-2	.	few	TGCAGTGCCCTGAATGGGGGAATGGGCTATGGCTACACCTTC	CSALNGGMGYGYTF
TRBV3-1	TRBJ1-4	.	few	TGTGCCAGCAGCTTCCGACTGACAACTAATGAAAAACTGTTTTTT	CASSFRLTTNEKLFF
TRBV3-1	TRBJ2-3	TRBD2	few	TGTGCCAGCAGCCCCGGGGGGGCGGGCACAGATACGCAGTATTTT	CASSPGGAGTDTQYF
TRBV5-1	TRBJ2-5	.	.	TGCGCCAGCAGCTTGGCTAGTTCCCTAAGGGAGACCCAGTACTTC	CASSLASSLRETQYF
TRBV6-5	TRBJ2-6	.	.	TGTGCCAGCAGGGGCGAAGGGGCCAACGTCCTGACTTTC	CASRGEGANVLTF
TRBV6-6	TRBJ2-6	.	few	TGTGCCAGCAGTTACTCTGGCGGCCGCTCTGGGGCCAACGTCCTGACTTTC	CASSYSGGRSGANVLTF
TRBV12-3/TRBV12-4	TRBJ1-1	.	many	TGTGCCAGCAGGGCCACCCACACGGATGAAGCTTTCTTT	CASRATHTDEAFF